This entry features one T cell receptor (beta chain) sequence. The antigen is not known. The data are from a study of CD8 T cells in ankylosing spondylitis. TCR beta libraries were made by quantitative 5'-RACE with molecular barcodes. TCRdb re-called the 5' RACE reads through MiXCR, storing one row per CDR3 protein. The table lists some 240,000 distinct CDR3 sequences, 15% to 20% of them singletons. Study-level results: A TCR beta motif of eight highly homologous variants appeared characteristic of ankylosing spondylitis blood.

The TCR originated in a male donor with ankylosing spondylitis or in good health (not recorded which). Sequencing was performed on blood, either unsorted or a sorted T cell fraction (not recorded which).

The CDR3 sequence is CASSLPVPSYEQYF. The CDR3 bases are TGTGCCAGCAGCTTACCCGTCCCCTCCTACGAGCAGTACTTC. This rearrangement joins TRBV7-9 to TRBJ2-7, with D uncertain. There are 14 residues in the CDR3. The V gene's germline CDR1 is SEHNR and CDR2 FQNEAQ (reference sequence). Trimming removed 2 bases at V and 0 bases at J, with 8 bases between.